The 13 T cell receptor beta chains given below trace back to one sample, sequenced in a study of blood T cells in healthy people across ages. A second 7 to 11 cycle PCR used barcoded and J-beta primers. From the 5' RACE reads, TCRdb called clonotypes with MiXCR, one entry per CDR3 protein. Of 1.5 million to 2 million distinct CDR3 sequences listed, under 30% are singletons. Sequencing was carried out using blood. The receptors stem from a woman in her 30s in good health.

This sequence joins TRBV11-1 and TRBJ2-5, with 7 bases fitting TRBD1. CDR1 is SGHAT, CDR2 FQDESV, per germline (reference sequence). This CDR3 is 15 amino acids long. The ends lost 1 base at V and 2 bases at J; junction bases unmatched: 4. CDR3 sequence: CASSLERGLQETQYF. In nucleotides, the CDR3 is TGTGCCAGCAGCTTAGAGAGGGGGCTACAAGAGACCCAGTACTTC. The complete variable domain, with remaining parts taken from reference TRBV11-1 and TRBJ2-5, reads EAEVAQSPRYKITEKSQAVAFWCDPISGHATLYWYRQILGQGPELLVQFQDESVVDDSQLPKDRFSAERLKGVDSTLKIQPAELGDSAMYLCASSLERGLQETQYFGPGTRLLVL.

This clonotype was found a few times. The chain links TRBV7-9 to TRBJ1-2; TRBD1 matches 10 bases. The CDR3 is 14 residues long. CDR1 is SEHNR, CDR2 FQNEAQ, per germline (reference sequence). Unmatched junction bases numbered 5, after V lost 3 bases and J lost 7 bases. The chain's CDR3 is CASSLSGTGVGYTF. The CDR3 DNA reads TGTGCCAGCAGCTTGTCCGGGACAGGGGTTGGCTACACCTTC.

J is TRBJ1-2 and V is TRBV5-5, with D possibly being TRBD1 (6 bases). The CDR3 contains 15 residues. Germline CDR1 reads SGHKS; CDR2 reads YYEKEE (reference sequence). V was pared by 4 bases and J by 2 bases, with 15 bases between. CDR3 amino acids: CASSLDGQSNYGYTF. CDR3 bases: TGTGCCAGCAGCCTGGATGGACAGTCAAACTATGGCTACACCTTC.

The chain employs TRBV24-1 and TRBJ2-3, with D maybe TRBD2 (6 bases). The CDR3 extends over 14 amino acids. Trimming took 5 bases from V and 3 from J, leaving 11 bases between them. Germline values: CDR1 KGHDR, CDR2 SFDVKD. The CDR3 nucleotides read TGTGCCACCAGTGCGAGGGGAGGTACAGATACGCAGTATTTT. This encodes CATSARGGTDTQYF.

The chain couples TRBV28 to TRBJ1-2, with D perhaps TRBD1 (5 bases). Germline V CDR1 and CDR2: MDHEN, SYDVKM. Trimming took 8 bases from V and 5 from J, leaving 24 bases between them. The CDR3 consists of 16 residues. The CDR3 bases are TGTGCCAGCGGTTCTCTGTTAGGGGCGGAAGTTTATGGCTACACCTTC. As protein: CASGSLLGAEVYGYTF.

This clonotype has a handful of counts. The junction shows a germline mismatch at one end, possibly a read error. V is TRBV6-6 and J is TRBJ2-3, with 8 nucleotides matching TRBD2. The CDR3 contains 15 residues. CDR1 and CDR2 from the germline V gene are MNHNY and SVGAGI (reference sequence). DNA of the CDR3: TGTGTCAGCAGTCCTATAGCGGGGACCACAGATACGCAGTATTTT. As protein: CVSSPIAGTTDTQYF.

Comments on this clonotype: One base away lies a much larger clone, so this may be a sequencing read error. The J gene is TRBJ2-5, the V gene TRBV9; the D gene is possibly TRBD1 (5 bases). The CDR3 has 15 amino acids. Germline values: CDR1 SGDLS, CDR2 YYNGEE. The V end lost 0 bases, the J end lost 11 bases, and 20 bases lay between the germline ends. In nucleotides, the CDR3 is TGTGCCAGCAGCGTAGCTGGACAACCTTGGGATGAGCAGTACTTC. It codes for CASSVAGQPWDEQYF.

This clonotype was detected ten times or more. The V and J genes are TRBV27 and TRBJ1-2, with 8 bases lining up with TRBD1. This CDR3 contains 14 residues. CDR1 and CDR2 (germline): MNHEY, SMNVEV (reference sequence). The trim removed 6 bases at V and 6 bases at J, leaving 9 bases unmatched. The CDR3 loop reads CASRPGTGNNGYTF. For the CDR3, the DNA is TGTGCCAGCAGGCCCGGGACAGGCAATAATGGCTACACCTTC.

The J gene is TRBJ2-7, the V gene TRBV7-2; D unclear. Germline assignment: CDR1 SGHTA and CDR2 FQGNSA. Trimming cost V 0 bases and J 3 bases, with 6 bases left between them. CDR3 length: 13 amino acids. The CDR3 is CASSLAYIYEQYF. The CDR3 nucleotides are TGTGCCAGCAGCTTAGCTTATATCTACGAGCAGTACTTC.

This chain joins TRBV6-1 and TRBJ2-3, with 8 positions matching TRBD2. Germline V gene lookup returns CDR1 MNHNS and CDR2 SASEGT. The V gene end was trimmed by 5 bases and the J gene end by 6 bases; junction bases not matched to a gene: 13. The CDR3 runs to 16 residues. For the CDR3, the DNA is TGTGCCAGCAGTCCGGGACTAGATGGCATAGTGGATACGCAGTATTTT. It codes for CASSPGLDGIVDTQYF.

The J gene is TRBJ2-5, the V gene TRBV6-6, with 7 bases identical to TRBD2. Trimming removed 2 bases from V and 4 bases from J; junction bases left unmatched: 4. The germline V gene encodes CDR1 MNHNY and CDR2 SVGAGI (reference sequence). The CDR3 is 14 residues long. The CDR3 nucleotides are TGTGCCAGCAGTTACGGGGCTAGCGGAGAGACCCAGTACTTC. Translated: CASSYGASGETQYF.

The chain has TRBV7-9 and TRBJ1-5; D remains ambiguous. Trimming removed 3 bases at V and 3 bases at J, with 6 bases between. The CDR3 consists of 13 residues. Germline lookup yields CDR1 SEHNR and CDR2 FQNEAQ (reference sequence). DNA for the CDR3: TGTGCCAGCAGCTTCGAGCTCAATCAGCCCCAGCATTTT. Protein product: CASSFELNQPQHF. Filled out from reference TRBV7-9 and TRBJ1-5, the complete variable domain reads DTGVSQNPRHKITKRGQNVTFRCDPISEHNRLYWYRQTLGQGPEFLTYFQNEAQLEKSRLLSDRFSAERPKGSFSTLEIQRTEQGDSAMYLCASSFELNQPQHFGDGTRLSIL.

The rearrangement links TRBV14 to TRBJ2-5; the D is unclear. This CDR3 is 16 amino acids long. Deletions cut 2 bases from V and 1 base from J, with 14 bases between. Germline assignment: CDR1 SGHDN and CDR2 FVKESK. As DNA, the CDR3 is TGTGCCAGCAGCCAATCTTTCTTCGGGCTCCAAGAGACCCAGTACTTC. It is translated as CASSQSFFGLQETQYF.